The 20 T cell receptor beta chains reported below all come from one sample, sequenced in a study of identical twins. TCRdb recomputed calls from the 5' RACE reads with MiXCR, one row per CDR3 protein. The sample has roughly 350,000 distinct CDR3 sequences; 9% to 15% are singletons. This sample was also put to use in a study of yellow fever vaccine responses in identical twins.

The specimen sequenced was CD8+ T cells sorted from blood. These receptors all stem from a woman aged 18 to 35 in good health.

This chain joins TRBV7-7 and TRBJ2-7; D is perhaps TRBD1 or TRBD2 (5 bases each). Per germline, CDR1 SSHAT and CDR2 FNYEAQ (reference sequence). The V and J ends lost 5 bases and 4 bases respectively, with 12 bases between them. This CDR3 region has 13 residues. CDR3 residues: CASSPIGAYEQYF. CDR3 DNA: TGTGCCAGCAGCCCCATCGGGGCATACGAGCAGTACTTC.

This clonotype appeared a few times. CDR3 sequence reads: CASSLVENTGELFF. DNA for the CDR3: TGCGCCAGCAGCTTGGTAGAGAACACCGGGGAGCTGTTTTTT. The chain uses TRBV5-1 and TRBJ2-2; D ambiguous. Trimming left V 0 bases short and J 1 base short, with 4 bases between. The CDR3 covers 14 residues. Germline V gene data show CDR1 as SGHRS and CDR2 as YFSETQ.

The table lists this clonotype with a few counts. V and J are TRBV5-4 and TRBJ1-2, with 9 bases lining up with TRBD1. This CDR3 has 14 residues. With V trimmed by 3 bases and J by 3 bases, 3 bases remained unmatched. CDR1 is SGHNT and CDR2 is YYREEE in the germline V gene (reference sequence). The CDR3 reads CASSSTGGDYGYTF. Here the CDR3 DNA reads TGTGCCAGCAGCTCGACAGGGGGGGACTATGGCTACACCTTC.

J is TRBJ2-3 and V is TRBV14; no firm D call. The germline V gene has CDR1 SGHDN and CDR2 FVKESK. The germline V and J ends were trimmed by 5 bases and 2 bases, with 11 bases remaining between them. The CDR3 runs to 14 residues. In DNA, the CDR3 is TGTGCCAGCAGCTACGTCGTAACCACAGATACGCAGTATTTT. The encoded protein is CASSYVVTTDTQYF.

This clonotype was detected a few times. V is TRBV25-1 and J is TRBJ2-3; 8 positions match TRBD1. CDR1 is MGHDK and CDR2 is SYGVNS in the germline V gene. The trim removed 1 base at V and 3 bases at J, leaving 6 bases unmatched. The CDR3 extends over 16 amino acids. Here the CDR3 reads CASSESRDRRTDTQYF. For the CDR3, the DNA is TGTGCCAGCAGTGAATCCCGGGACAGGAGAACAGATACGCAGTATTTT.

This clonotype showed up just a few times. This chain joins TRBV12-3 or TRBV12-4 and TRBJ1-5; 7 bases are a match to TRBD1. The V segment lost 8 bases and the J segment 2 bases; nucleotides outside the gene matches: 6. This CDR3 has 14 residues. CDR3: CASGTGQRNQPQHF. CDR3 in DNA: TGTGCCAGCGGAACGGGACAGCGCAATCAGCCCCAGCATTTT.

A few counts support this clonotype. The chain uses TRBV28 and TRBJ2-7, with 7 bases lining up with TRBD2. With 2 bases clipped from V and 2 bases from J, the junction kept 6 bases outside the gene matches. This CDR3 contains 15 residues. Looked up from germline, CDR1 is MDHEN and CDR2 is SYDVKM. CDR3 DNA sequence: TGTGCCAGCAGTTTAGGGACTACGGTAGCCTACGAGCAGTACTTC. Its protein product is CASSLGTTVAYEQYF. Using reference TRBV28 and TRBJ2-7 for the parts outside the CDR3, the full variable domain is DVKVTQSSRYLVKRTGEKVFLECVQDMDHENMFWYRQDPGLGLRLIYFSYDVKMKEKGDIPEGYSVSREKKERFSLILESASTNQTSMYLCASSLGTTVAYEQYFGPGTRLTVT.

In this sample, this clonotype turned up a few times. The chain combines TRBV6-1 with TRBJ2-7; 7 positions agree with TRBD1. The CDR3 spans 15 residues. The V gene's germline CDR1 is MNHNS and CDR2 SASEGT. With V trimmed by 4 bases and J by 3 bases, 9 bases remained unmatched. The DNA for the CDR3 is TGTGCCAGCAGTGCAAGTCCGGGACAGAGCTACGAGCAGTACTTC. As protein: CASSASPGQSYEQYF.

Ten or more counts support this clonotype. The chain joins TRBV6-2 or TRBV6-3 to TRBJ2-1; TRBD2 aligns across 12 bases. Germline CDR1 MNHEY, CDR2 SVGEGT. V lost 7 bases, J lost 4 bases, and 17 bases stayed unmatched. This CDR3 is 19 amino acids long. CDR3 in amino acids: CASKVSASGRARGYNEQFF. The CDR3 DNA reads TGTGCCAGCAAAGTCTCGGCTAGCGGGAGGGCCAGAGGTTACAATGAGCAGTTCTTC.

The V call is TRBV12-3 or TRBV12-4, the J call TRBJ2-2; TRBD2 might be the D (6 bases). The V and J ends lost 4 bases and 9 bases respectively, with 12 bases between them. The CDR3 loop spans 13 amino acids. CDR3 amino acids: CASSWGTQRELFF. CDR3 nucleotides: TGTGCCAGCAGTTGGGGGACTCAGCGGGAGCTGTTTTTT.

In this sample, this clonotype turned up a few times. The DNA for the CDR3 is TGTGCCAGCAGCTTTAACCGGGACAGGGTCCACGAGCAGTACGTC. Translation gives CASSFNRDRVHEQYV. The rearrangement joins TRBV11-2 to TRBJ2-7; the match to TRBD1 covers 9 bases. The germline V gene encodes CDR1 SGHAT and CDR2 FQNNGV. CDR3 length: 15 residues. The V segment lost 3 bases and the J segment 5 bases; nucleotides outside the gene matches: 8.

A few counts support this clonotype. The genes are TRBV2 and TRBJ1-2; D unresolved. V lost 4 bases, J lost 0 bases, and 12 bases lay in between. The CDR3 has 15 residues. Germline CDR1 SNHLY, CDR2 FYNNEI. The CDR3, as DNA: TGTGCCAGCAGTGTTGAGCCCTCAGCTAACTATGGCTACACCTTC. Translating gives CASSVEPSANYGYTF.

This clonotype has just a few counts. This chain joins TRBV5-1 and TRBJ2-6, with TRBD2 as a possible D gene (6 bases). The V end was cut by 0 bases, the J end by 4 bases, with 8 bases between. The germline V gene has CDR1 SGHRS and CDR2 YFSETQ. There are 15 residues in the CDR3. The CDR3 DNA is TGCGCCAGCAGCTTGGGGGACTCCGGGGCCAACGTCCTGACTTTC. Protein: CASSLGDSGANVLTF.

The chain couples TRBV12-3 or TRBV12-4 to TRBJ1-1; 9 positions agree with TRBD1. The CDR3 runs to 13 residues. The J segment lost 7 bases and the V segment lost 6 bases, leaving 6 bases of the junction unmatched. CDR3 coding DNA: TGTGCCAGCAGGCAGGACAGGGGCATTGAAGCTTTCTTT. Translated, it gives CASRQDRGIEAFF.

This clonotype has more than one count but fewer than ten. This chain uses TRBV2 with TRBJ2-1; 7 bases line up with TRBD1. The length of the CDR3 is 15 residues. Germline trimming cut 4 bases from V and 8 bases from J; bases unmatched to any gene: 11. CDR1 SNHLY and CDR2 FYNNEI come from the germline V gene. Written as DNA, the CDR3 is TGTGCCAGCAGTGGAGACAGGGTGAAACGCGATGAGCAGTTCTTC. Its translation: CASSGDRVKRDEQFF. The full variable domain, with the rest looked up from reference TRBV2 and TRBJ2-1, is EPEVTQTPSHQVTQMGQEVILRCVPISNHLYFYWYRQILGQKVEFLVSFYNNEISEKSEIFDDQFSVERPDGSNFTLKIRSTKLEDSAMYFCASSGDRVKRDEQFFGPGTRLTVL.

The genes are TRBV5-6 and TRBJ2-3, with TRBD2 as a possible D gene (5 bases). The CDR3 is 14 residues long. V gave up 1 base and J gave up 6 bases, with 12 bases separating them. Germline values: CDR1 SGHDT, CDR2 YYEEEE. CDR3 sequence reads: CASSLPLASDTQYF. The CDR3 coding sequence is TGTGCCAGCAGCTTGCCCCTAGCATCGGATACGCAGTATTTT.

This chain joins TRBV18 and TRBJ2-7, with no clear D. This CDR3 comprises 12 residues. Trimming took off 3 bases at V and 3 bases at J, with 6 bases between the two ends. Germline CDR1 is KGHSH and CDR2 is LQKENI. The CDR3: CASSPGNYEQYV. CDR3 DNA sequence: TGTGCCAGCTCACCTGGCAACTACGAGCAGTACGTC.

This clonotype came up a few times. The DNA of the CDR3 is TGCGCCAGCAGCTCACAGGGTGACGAGCAGTTCTTC. This translates into CASSSQGDEQFF. This rearrangement joins TRBV5-1 to TRBJ2-1; weak D call: TRBD1 (6 bases). CDR1 and CDR2 (germline): SGHRS, YFSETQ. The V and J ends lost 3 bases and 10 bases respectively, with 11 bases between them. This CDR3 contains 12 residues.

This clonotype appeared a few times. The J gene is TRBJ2-1, the V gene TRBV7-9; D not resolved. Trimming took 1 base from V and 16 from J, leaving 14 bases between them. The CDR3 is 12 amino acids. From germline, CDR1 is SEHNR and CDR2 FQNEAQ (reference sequence). The CDR3 loop is CASSLEWADYFF. CDR3 nucleotide sequence: TGTGCCAGCAGCTTAGAGTGGGCCGATTATTTCTTC. Full variable domain (remainder filled in from reference TRBV7-9 and TRBJ2-1): DTGVSQNPRHKITKRGQNVTFRCDPISEHNRLYWYRQTLGQGPEFLTYFQNEAQLEKSRLLSDRFSAERPKGSFSTLEIQRTEQGDSAMYLCASSLEWADYFFGPGTRLTVL.

CDR3 sequence reads: CASSPDGQDQETQYF. The CDR3, as DNA: TGCGCCAGCAGCCCCGACGGGCAGGACCAAGAGACCCAGTACTTC. V gene TRBV5-1 combines with J gene TRBJ2-5; D call uncertain. The V and J ends lost 4 bases and 0 bases respectively, with 13 bases between them. The germline V gene has CDR1 SGHRS and CDR2 YFSETQ. The CDR3 loop spans 15 amino acids.